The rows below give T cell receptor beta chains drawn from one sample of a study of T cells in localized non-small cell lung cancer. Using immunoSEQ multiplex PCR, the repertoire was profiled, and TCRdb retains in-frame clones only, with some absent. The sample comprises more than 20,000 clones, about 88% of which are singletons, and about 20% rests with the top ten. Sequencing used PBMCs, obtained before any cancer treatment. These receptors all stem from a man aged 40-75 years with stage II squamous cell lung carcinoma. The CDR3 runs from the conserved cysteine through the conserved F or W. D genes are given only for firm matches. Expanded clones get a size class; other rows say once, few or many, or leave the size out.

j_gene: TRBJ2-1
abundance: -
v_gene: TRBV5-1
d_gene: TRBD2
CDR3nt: TGCGCCAGCAGCTTGGGACTAGCGGGAGAGCAGTTCTTC
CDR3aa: CASSLGLAGEQFF

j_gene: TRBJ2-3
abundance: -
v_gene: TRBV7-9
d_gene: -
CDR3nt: TGTGCCAGCAGCTTAGGGGCTGTGCATACGCAGTATTTT
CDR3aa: CASSLGAVHTQYF

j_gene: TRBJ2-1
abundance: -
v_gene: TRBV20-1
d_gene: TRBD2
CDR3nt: TGCAGTGCTCGGGAGGGTGAGCAGTTCTTC
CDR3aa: CSAREGEQFF

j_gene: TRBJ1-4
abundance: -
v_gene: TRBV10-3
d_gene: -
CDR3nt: TGTGCCATCAGTGAGTCGAATCCAGGGCGGGTGGATGAAAAACTGTTTTTT
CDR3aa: CAISESNPGRVDEKLFF

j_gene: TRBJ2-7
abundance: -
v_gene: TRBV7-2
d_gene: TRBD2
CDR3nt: TGTGCCAGCAGCCCCCGCATAACTAGCGGGGGAGAGCAGTACTTC
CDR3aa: CASSPRITSGGEQYF

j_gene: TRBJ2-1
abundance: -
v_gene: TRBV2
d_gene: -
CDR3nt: TGTGCCAGCAGTGAAGTCGGGGGCGCGTCCAATGAGCAGTTCTTC
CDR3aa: CASSEVGGASNEQFF

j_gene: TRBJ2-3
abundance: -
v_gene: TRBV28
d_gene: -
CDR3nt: TGTGCCAGCACCCCTCCTTCGGGGACGACGCAGTATTTT
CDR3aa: CASTPPSGTTQYF

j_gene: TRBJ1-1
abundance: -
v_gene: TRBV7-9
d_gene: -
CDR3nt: TGTGCCAGCAGCCAATCTCCCGGGGTTGATACTGAAGCTTTCTTT
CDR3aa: CASSQSPGVDTEAFF

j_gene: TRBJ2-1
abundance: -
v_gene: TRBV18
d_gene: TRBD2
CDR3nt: TGTGCCAGCTCACCACCGATAGCGGGAGGGGGTGATGAGCAGTTCTTC
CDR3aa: CASSPPIAGGGDEQFF

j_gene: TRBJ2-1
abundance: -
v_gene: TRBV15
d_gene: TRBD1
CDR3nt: TGTGCCACCAGTATGGACAGGGCCCCCTACAATGAGCAGTTCTTC
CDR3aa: CATSMDRAPYNEQFF

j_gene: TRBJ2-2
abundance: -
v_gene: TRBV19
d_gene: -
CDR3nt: TGTGCCAGTAGTATAGTTAAACAGGGTGCCGGGGAGCTGTTTTTT
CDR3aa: CASSIVKQGAGELFF

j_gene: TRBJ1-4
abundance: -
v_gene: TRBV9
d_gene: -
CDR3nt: TGTGCCAGCAACGGAGGACAGACTAATGAAAAACTGTTTTTT
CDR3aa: CASNGGQTNEKLFF

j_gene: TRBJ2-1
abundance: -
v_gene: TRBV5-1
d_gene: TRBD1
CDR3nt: TGCGCCAGCAGTATCGGGACAGGGGGCGCCGGTGAGCAGTTCTTC
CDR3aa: CASSIGTGGAGEQFF

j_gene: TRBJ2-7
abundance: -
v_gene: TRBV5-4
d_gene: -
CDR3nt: TGTGCCAGCAGCCCGAAGGGGGAAGAGCAGTACTTC
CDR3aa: CASSPKGEEQYF

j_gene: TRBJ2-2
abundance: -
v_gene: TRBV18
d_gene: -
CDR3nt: TGTGCCAGCTCACCACCGGGCTATAACACCGGGGAGCTGTTTTTT
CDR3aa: CASSPPGYNTGELFF

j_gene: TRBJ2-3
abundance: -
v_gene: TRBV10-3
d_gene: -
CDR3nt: TGTGCCATCGGGCAGGCGAGCACAGATACGCAGTATTTT
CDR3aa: CAIGQASTDTQYF

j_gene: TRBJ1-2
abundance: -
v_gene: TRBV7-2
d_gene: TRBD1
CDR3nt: TGTGCCAGCAGCTCTTACGACAGGGATTATGGCTACACCTTC
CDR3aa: CASSSYDRDYGYTF

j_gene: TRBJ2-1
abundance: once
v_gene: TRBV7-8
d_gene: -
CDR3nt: TGTGCCAGCAGCTTAAGTGGGGGGGCAATCTACAATGAGCAGTTCTTC
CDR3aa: CASSLSGGAIYNEQFF

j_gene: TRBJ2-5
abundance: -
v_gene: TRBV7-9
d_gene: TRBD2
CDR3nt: TGTGCCAGCAGCCCTAGCGGGAGTCTGGAGACCCAGTACTTC
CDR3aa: CASSPSGSLETQYF

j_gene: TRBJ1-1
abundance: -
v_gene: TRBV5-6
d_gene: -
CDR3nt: TGTGCCAGCAGTAAACCGGGGTATGAAGCTTTCTTT
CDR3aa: CASSKPGYEAFF

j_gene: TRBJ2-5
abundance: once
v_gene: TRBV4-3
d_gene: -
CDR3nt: TGCGCCAGCAGCCAAGATGTAAGCAGGGCTGAGACCCAGTACTTC
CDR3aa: CASSQDVSRAETQYF

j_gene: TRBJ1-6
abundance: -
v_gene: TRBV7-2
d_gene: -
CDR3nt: TGTGCCAGCAGCCAACGACAGGTTCACAATTCACCCCTCCACTTT
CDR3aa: CASSQRQVHNSPLHF

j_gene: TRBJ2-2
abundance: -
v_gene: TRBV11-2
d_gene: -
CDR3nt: TGTGCCAGCAGTGTGGCTGGGGAGCTGTTTTTT
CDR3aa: CASSVAGELFF

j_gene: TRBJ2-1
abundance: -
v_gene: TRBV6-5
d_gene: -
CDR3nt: TGTGCCAGCAGACAACAGGGGACTACGTACAATGAGCAGTTCTTC
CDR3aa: CASRQQGTTYNEQFF

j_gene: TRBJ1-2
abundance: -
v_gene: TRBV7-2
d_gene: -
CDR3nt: TGTGCCAGCAGCTCCCGAGCAAGACAGAACTATGGCTACACCTTC
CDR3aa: CASSSRARQNYGYTF

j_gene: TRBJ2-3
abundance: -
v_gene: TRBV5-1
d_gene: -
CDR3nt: TGCGCCAGCAGCTCTTCCCCAGATACGCAGTATTTT
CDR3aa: CASSSSPDTQYF

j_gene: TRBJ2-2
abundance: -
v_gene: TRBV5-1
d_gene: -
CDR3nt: TGCGCCAGCAGCTTGGAGGGGATCCGGAACACCGGGGAGCTGTTTTTT
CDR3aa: CASSLEGIRNTGELFF

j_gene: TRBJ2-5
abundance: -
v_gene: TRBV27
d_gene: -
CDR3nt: TGTGCCAGCAGTTCACGATCGGCAGGCTTGGGAGAGACCCAGTACTTC
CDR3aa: CASSSRSAGLGETQYF

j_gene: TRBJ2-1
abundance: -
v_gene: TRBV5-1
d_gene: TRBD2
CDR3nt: TGCGCCAGCAGCACTTCCGGGACTAGCGGAAATGAGCAGTTCTTC
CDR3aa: CASSTSGTSGNEQFF

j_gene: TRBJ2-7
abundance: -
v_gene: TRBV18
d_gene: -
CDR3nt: TGTGCCAGCTCACCACCGGGAAGCTACGAGCAGTACTTC
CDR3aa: CASSPPGSYEQYF

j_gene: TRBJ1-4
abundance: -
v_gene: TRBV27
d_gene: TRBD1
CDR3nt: TGTGCCAGCAGTAGTTGGACAGGGGGCAATGAAAAACTGTTTTTT
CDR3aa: CASSSWTGGNEKLFF

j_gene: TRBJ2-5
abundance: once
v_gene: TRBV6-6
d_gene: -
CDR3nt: TGTGCCAGCACCTACTCGGGGTGGGAGACCCAGTACTTC
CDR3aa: CASTYSGWETQYF

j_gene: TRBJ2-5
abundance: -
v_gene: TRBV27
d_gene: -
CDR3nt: TGTGCCAGCAGTTTACGCTTAGGAGGAGAGACCCAGTACTTC
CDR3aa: CASSLRLGGETQYF

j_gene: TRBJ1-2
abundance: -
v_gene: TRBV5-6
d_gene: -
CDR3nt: TGTGCCAGCAGCTTCATGGCTCACGACTATGGCTACACCTTC
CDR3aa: CASSFMAHDYGYTF

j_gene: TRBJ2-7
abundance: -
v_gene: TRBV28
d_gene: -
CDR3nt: TGTGCCAGCAGTTTATCTATCTACGAGCAGTACTTC
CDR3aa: CASSLSIYEQYF

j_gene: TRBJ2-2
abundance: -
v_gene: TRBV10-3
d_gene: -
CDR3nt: TGTGCCATCAGTGTTCGGGGCCCGGTTAACACCGGGGAGCTGTTTTTT
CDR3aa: CAISVRGPVNTGELFF

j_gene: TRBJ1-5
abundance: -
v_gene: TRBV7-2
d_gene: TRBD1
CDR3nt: TGTGCCAGCAGCTTCACAGGGGGGTATAGCAATCAGCCCCAGCATTTT
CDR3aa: CASSFTGGYSNQPQHF

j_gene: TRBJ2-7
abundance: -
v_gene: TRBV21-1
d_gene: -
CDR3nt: TGTGCCAGCAGCAACTGCCGGACAGGTGGTGTCTACGAGCAGTACTTC
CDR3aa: CASSNCRTGGVYEQYF

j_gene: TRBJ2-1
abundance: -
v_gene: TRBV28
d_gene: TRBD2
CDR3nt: TGTGCCAGCAGTTTGCGCAGGACTAGCGGGAGCCTTAATGAGCAGTTCTTC
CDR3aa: CASSLRRTSGSLNEQFF

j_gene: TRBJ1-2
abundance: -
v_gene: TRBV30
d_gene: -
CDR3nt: TGTGCCTGGAGTGTAGGCCCTCCCTATGGCTACACCTTC
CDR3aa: CAWSVGPPYGYTF

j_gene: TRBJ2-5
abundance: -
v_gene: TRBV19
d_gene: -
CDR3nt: TGTGCCAGTAGTATAGGTACAACTTCCCAAGAGACCCAGTACTTC
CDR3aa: CASSIGTTSQETQYF

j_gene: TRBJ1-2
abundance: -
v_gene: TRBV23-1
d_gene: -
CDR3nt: TGCGCCAGCAGTACGGGACACGGCTATGGCTACACCTTC
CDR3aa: CASSTGHGYGYTF

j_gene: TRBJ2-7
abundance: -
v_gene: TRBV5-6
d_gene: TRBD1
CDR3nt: TGTGCCAGCAGCTTGGGACAGGGTGGCGAGCAGTACTTC
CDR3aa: CASSLGQGGEQYF

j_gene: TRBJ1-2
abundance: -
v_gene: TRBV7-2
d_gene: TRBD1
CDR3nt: TGTGCCAGCACCAGACAGGGGGCTATCTATGGCTACACCTTC
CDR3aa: CASTRQGAIYGYTF